Described below is a single T cell receptor (beta chain) sequence and its context. Original data processing: Estimation of nucleated cell counts was performed using reference gene primer amplification. Produced via immunoSEQ multiplex PCR; TCRdb's table is partial and in-frame only. The DNA was the basis for D and trimming; V, J and clone size are from that table. The table shows hundreds of thousands of clones, with roughly 88% occurring only once. The V gene's germline CDR1 is MNHEY and CDR2 SVGEGT. The V end lost 0 bases, the J end lost 7 bases, and 7 bases lay between the germline ends. The CDR3 consists of 14 residues. This specimen belongs to a study of blood T cell repertoires in COVID-19. For the study at large: Sources were T cells, B-cell-depleted T cells, or PBMCs; the material itself was cDNA or gDNA.

The source of this sequence is a man aged 18 to 29 with active or convalescent COVID-19. V usage is TRBV6-2 or TRBV6-3 and J usage is TRBJ1-6, with D unresolved. The sequenced material came from peripheral blood. The CDR3 is CASSYSGENSPLHF. The DNA of the CDR3 is TGTGCCAGCAGTTACTCAGGAGAAAATTCACCCCTCCACTTT.